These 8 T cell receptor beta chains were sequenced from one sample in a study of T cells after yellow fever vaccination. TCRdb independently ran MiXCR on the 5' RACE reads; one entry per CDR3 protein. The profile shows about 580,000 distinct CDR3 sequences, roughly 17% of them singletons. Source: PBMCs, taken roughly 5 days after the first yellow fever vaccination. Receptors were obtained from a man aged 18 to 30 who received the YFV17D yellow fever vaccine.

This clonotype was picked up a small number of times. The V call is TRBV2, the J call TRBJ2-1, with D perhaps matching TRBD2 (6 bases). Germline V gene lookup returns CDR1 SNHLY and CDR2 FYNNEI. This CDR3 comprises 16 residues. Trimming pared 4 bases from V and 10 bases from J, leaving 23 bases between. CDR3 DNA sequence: TGTGCCAGCAGTGTGGAGGGGACGACACCCCTAAAGGAGCAGTTCTTC. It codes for CASSVEGTTPLKEQFF.

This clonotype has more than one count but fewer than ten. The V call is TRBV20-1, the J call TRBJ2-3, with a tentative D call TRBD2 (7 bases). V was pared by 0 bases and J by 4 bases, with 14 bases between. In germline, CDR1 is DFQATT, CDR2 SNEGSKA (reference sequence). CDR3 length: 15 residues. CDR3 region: CSARDWGGPSDTQYF. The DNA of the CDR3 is TGCAGTGCTAGAGATTGGGGGGGGCCATCAGATACGCAGTATTTT.

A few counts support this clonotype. For the CDR3, the DNA is TGCGCCAGCAGCCAAGAGGGTACGGGAAGAAGCTATGGCTACACCTTC. This gives the protein CASSQEGTGRSYGYTF. The rearrangement links TRBV4-1 to TRBJ1-2; no clear D gene. CDR3 length: 16 residues. The germline gives CDR1 MGHRA, CDR2 YSYEKL. The V end lost 0 bases, the J end lost 4 bases, and 15 bases lay between the germline ends.

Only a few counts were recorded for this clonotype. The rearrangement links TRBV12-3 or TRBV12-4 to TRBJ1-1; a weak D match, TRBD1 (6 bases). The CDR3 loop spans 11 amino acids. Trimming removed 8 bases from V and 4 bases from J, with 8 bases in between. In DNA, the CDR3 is TGTGCCAGCTCGGGGGCCACTGAAGCTTTCTTT. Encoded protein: CASSGATEAFF.

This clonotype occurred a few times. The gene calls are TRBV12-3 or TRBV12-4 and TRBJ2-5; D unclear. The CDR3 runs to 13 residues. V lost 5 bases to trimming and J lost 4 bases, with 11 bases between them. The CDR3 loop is CASSTGPVETQYF. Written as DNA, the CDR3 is TGTGCCAGCAGTACCGGACCAGTAGAGACCCAGTACTTC.

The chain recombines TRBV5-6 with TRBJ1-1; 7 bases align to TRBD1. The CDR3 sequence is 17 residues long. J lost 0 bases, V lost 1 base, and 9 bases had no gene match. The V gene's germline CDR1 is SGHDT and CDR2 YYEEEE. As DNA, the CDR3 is TGTGCCAGCAGCTTGCGTTCGGGACAGTACATGAACACTGAAGCTTTCTTT. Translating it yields CASSLRSGQYMNTEAFF.

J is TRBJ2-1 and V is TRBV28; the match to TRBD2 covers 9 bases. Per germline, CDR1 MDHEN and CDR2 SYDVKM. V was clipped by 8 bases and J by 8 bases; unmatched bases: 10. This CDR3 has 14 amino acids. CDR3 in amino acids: CASRAGGAVDEQFF. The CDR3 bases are TGTGCCAGCCGGGCGGGGGGGGCTGTGGATGAGCAGTTCTTC.

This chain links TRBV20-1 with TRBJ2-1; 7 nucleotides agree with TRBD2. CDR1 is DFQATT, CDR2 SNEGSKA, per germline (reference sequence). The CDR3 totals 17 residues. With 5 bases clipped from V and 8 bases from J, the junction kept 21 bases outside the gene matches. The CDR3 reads CSAHAYGRMGDRDEQFF. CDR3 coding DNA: TGCAGTGCTCACGCATACGGGAGGATGGGGGACCGGGATGAGCAGTTCTTC.